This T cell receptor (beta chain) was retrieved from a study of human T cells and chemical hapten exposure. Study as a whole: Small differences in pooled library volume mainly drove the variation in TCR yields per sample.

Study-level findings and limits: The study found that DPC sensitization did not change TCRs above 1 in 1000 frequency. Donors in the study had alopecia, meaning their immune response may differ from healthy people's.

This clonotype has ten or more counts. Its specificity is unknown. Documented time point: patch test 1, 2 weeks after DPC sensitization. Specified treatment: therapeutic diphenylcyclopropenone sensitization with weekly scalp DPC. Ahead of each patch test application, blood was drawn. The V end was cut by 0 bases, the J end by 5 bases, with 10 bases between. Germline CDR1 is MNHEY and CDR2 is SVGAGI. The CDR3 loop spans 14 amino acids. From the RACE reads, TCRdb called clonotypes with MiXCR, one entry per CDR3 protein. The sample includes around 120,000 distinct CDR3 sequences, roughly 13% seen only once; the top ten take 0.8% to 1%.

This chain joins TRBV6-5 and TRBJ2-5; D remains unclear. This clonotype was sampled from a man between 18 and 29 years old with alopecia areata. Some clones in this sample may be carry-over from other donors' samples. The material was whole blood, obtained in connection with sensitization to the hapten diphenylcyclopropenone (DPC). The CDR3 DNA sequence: TGTGCCAGCAGTTACTCGATCATGTCGGAGACCCAGTACTTC. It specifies CASSYSIMSETQYF.